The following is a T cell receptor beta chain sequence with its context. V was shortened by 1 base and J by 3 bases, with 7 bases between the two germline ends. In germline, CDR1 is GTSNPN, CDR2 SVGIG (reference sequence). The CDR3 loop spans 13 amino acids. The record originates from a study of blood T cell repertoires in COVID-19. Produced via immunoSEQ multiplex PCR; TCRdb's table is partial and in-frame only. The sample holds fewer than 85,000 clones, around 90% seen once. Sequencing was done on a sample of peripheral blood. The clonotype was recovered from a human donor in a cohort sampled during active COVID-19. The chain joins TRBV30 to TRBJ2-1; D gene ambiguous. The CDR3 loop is CAWSGSGYNEQFF. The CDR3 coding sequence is TGTGCCTGGAGTGGGTCAGGCTACAATGAGCAGTTCTTC.